This is a list of T cell receptor beta chains from one sample in a study of beta chain features in type 1 diabetes. Produced via immunoSEQ multiplex PCR; TCRdb's table is partial and in-frame only. The table lists about 140,000 clones, 6.9% of them singletons, with 1.1% to 1.5% in the top ten. Material for sequencing was central memory CD4+ T cells from blood. These receptor sequences come from a woman aged 30 to 39 in good health. CDR3s include the opening cysteine and the closing phenylalanine or tryptophan. D genes are given only for firm matches. Clone size is shown for a subset of rows, as once, few, many or a class of expanded clone.

d_gene: .; v_gene: TRBV7-2; j_gene: TRBJ2-5; abundance: .; CDR3aa: CASSIRTRETQYF; CDR3nt: TGTGCCAGCAGCATCCGGACACGGGAGACCCAGTACTTC
d_gene: .; v_gene: TRBV7-2; j_gene: TRBJ2-5; abundance: many; CDR3aa: CASTRGQQETQYF; CDR3nt: TGTGCCAGCACCCGAGGGCAGCAAGAGACCCAGTACTTC
d_gene: .; v_gene: TRBV20-1; j_gene: TRBJ2-1; abundance: many; CDR3aa: CSAWDKLEQFF; CDR3nt: TGCAGTGCTTGGGACAAACTTGAGCAGTTCTTC
d_gene: TRBD2; v_gene: TRBV14; j_gene: TRBJ2-1; abundance: .; CDR3aa: CASSYTSGRSHEQFF; CDR3nt: TGTGCCAGCAGTTATACTAGCGGGAGGTCCCATGAGCAGTTCTTC
d_gene: TRBD2; v_gene: TRBV28; j_gene: TRBJ2-3; abundance: few; CDR3aa: CASSFQIAGVNSDTQYF; CDR3nt: TGTGCCAGCAGTTTCCAAATAGCGGGAGTTAACTCAGATACGCAGTATTTT
d_gene: .; v_gene: TRBV6-5; j_gene: TRBJ1-1; abundance: .; CDR3aa: CASSYLGVNTEAFF; CDR3nt: TGTGCCAGCAGTTACTTGGGAGTTAACACTGAAGCTTTCTTT
d_gene: TRBD2; v_gene: TRBV30; j_gene: TRBJ2-1; abundance: few; CDR3aa: CAWSRGTSGLEQFF; CDR3nt: TGTGCCTGGAGTCGGGGGACTAGCGGGTTGGAGCAGTTCTTC
d_gene: .; v_gene: TRBV21-1; j_gene: TRBJ1-5; abundance: .; CDR3aa: CASSKRGTGGDQPQHF; CDR3nt: TGTGCCAGCAGCAAAAGGGGGACAGGGGGTGATCAGCCCCAGCATTTT
d_gene: TRBD2; v_gene: TRBV28; j_gene: TRBJ2-1; abundance: few; CDR3aa: CASSFGGRVYNEQFF; CDR3nt: TGTGCCAGCAGTTTCGGGGGGAGGGTTTACAATGAGCAGTTCTTC
d_gene: TRBD1; v_gene: TRBV29-1; j_gene: TRBJ2-2; abundance: .; CDR3aa: CSVEDLGNRGNTGELFF; CDR3nt: TGCAGCGTTGAAGATCTTGGAAACAGGGGCAACACCGGGGAGCTGTTTTTT
d_gene: .; v_gene: TRBV7-9; j_gene: TRBJ2-3; abundance: .; CDR3aa: CASTEGSQVTDTQYF; CDR3nt: TGTGCCAGCACGGAGGGGAGTCAAGTCACAGATACGCAGTATTTT
d_gene: .; v_gene: TRBV4-3; j_gene: TRBJ2-1; abundance: few; CDR3aa: CASSQSERRGSYNEQFF; CDR3nt: TGCGCCAGCAGCCAATCAGAGCGCCGCGGCTCCTACAATGAGCAGTTCTTC
d_gene: TRBD2; v_gene: TRBV9; j_gene: TRBJ2-3; abundance: few; CDR3aa: CASSGPSGRVTDTQYF; CDR3nt: TGTGCCAGCAGTGGCCCAAGCGGGAGGGTCACAGATACGCAGTATTTT
d_gene: .; v_gene: TRBV25-1; j_gene: TRBJ1-1; abundance: .; CDR3aa: CASSDPQGKGTEAFF; CDR3nt: TGTGCCAGCAGTGACCCGCAGGGGAAGGGCACTGAAGCTTTCTTT
d_gene: TRBD2; v_gene: TRBV4-1; j_gene: TRBJ2-5; abundance: .; CDR3aa: CASSQGLAGAVQETQYF; CDR3nt: TGCGCCAGCAGCCAAGGACTAGCGGGAGCTGTCCAAGAGACCCAGTACTTC
d_gene: .; v_gene: TRBV5-1; j_gene: TRBJ2-5; abundance: few; CDR3aa: CASSSGPPNKETQYF; CDR3nt: TGCGCCAGCAGCTCAGGGCCCCCTAACAAAGAGACCCAGTACTTC
d_gene: .; v_gene: TRBV6-6; j_gene: TRBJ1-1; abundance: once; CDR3aa: CASSYDRNTEAFF; CDR3nt: TGTGCCAGCAGTTACGACAGGAACACTGAAGCTTTCTTT
d_gene: TRBD1; v_gene: TRBV28; j_gene: TRBJ1-1; abundance: few; CDR3aa: CASSPGDRGLSEAFF; CDR3nt: TGTGCCAGCAGTCCGGGGGACAGGGGGCTGTCTGAAGCTTTCTTT
d_gene: .; v_gene: TRBV19; j_gene: TRBJ2-2; abundance: many; CDR3aa: CASSGESTGELFF; CDR3nt: TGTGCCAGTAGTGGGGAGAGCACCGGGGAGCTGTTTTTT
d_gene: .; v_gene: TRBV10-3; j_gene: TRBJ2-7; abundance: .; CDR3aa: CAISESVLNPEQYF; CDR3nt: TGTGCCATCAGTGAGTCTGTCCTTAATCCGGAGCAGTACTTC
d_gene: TRBD2; v_gene: TRBV19; j_gene: TRBJ2-1; abundance: many; CDR3aa: CASSIDPSGFNEQFF; CDR3nt: TGTGCCAGTAGTATAGACCCTAGCGGATTTAATGAGCAGTTCTTC
d_gene: TRBD2; v_gene: TRBV4-2; j_gene: TRBJ2-7; abundance: .; CDR3aa: CASSRTSGSNEQYF; CDR3nt: TGTGCCAGCAGCCGGACTAGCGGGAGCAACGAGCAGTACTTC
d_gene: .; v_gene: TRBV2; j_gene: TRBJ1-3; abundance: .; CDR3aa: CASSDWGPGGNTIYF; CDR3nt: TGTGCCAGCAGTGATTGGGGGCCTGGTGGAAACACCATATATTTT
d_gene: TRBD1; v_gene: TRBV6-6; j_gene: TRBJ2-2; abundance: .; CDR3aa: CASRNTGVGTGELFF; CDR3nt: TGTGCCAGCAGAAACACAGGGGTGGGCACCGGGGAGCTGTTTTTT
d_gene: .; v_gene: TRBV18; j_gene: TRBJ2-3; abundance: .; CDR3aa: CASSPGQSTDTQYF; CDR3nt: TGTGCCAGCTCACCAGGACAGAGCACAGATACGCAGTATTTT
d_gene: TRBD2; v_gene: TRBV7-2; j_gene: TRBJ2-5; abundance: few; CDR3aa: CASSLGVAGGPVLETQYF; CDR3nt: TGTGCCAGCAGCTTAGGGGTAGCGGGAGGGCCCGTCCTTGAGACCCAGTACTTC
d_gene: .; v_gene: TRBV11-2; j_gene: TRBJ2-5; abundance: few; CDR3aa: CASSRGATETQYF; CDR3nt: TGTGCCAGCAGCCGTGGGGCGACGGAGACCCAGTACTTC
d_gene: .; v_gene: TRBV30; j_gene: TRBJ2-5; abundance: .; CDR3aa: CAWSIGGAETQYF; CDR3nt: TGTGCCTGGAGTATAGGGGGGGCAGAGACCCAGTACTTC
d_gene: .; v_gene: TRBV6-1; j_gene: TRBJ2-2; abundance: .; CDR3aa: CASRLDPSTGELFF; CDR3nt: TGTGCCAGCAGACTAGACCCGAGCACCGGGGAGCTGTTTTTT
d_gene: .; v_gene: TRBV7-2; j_gene: TRBJ2-7; abundance: few; CDR3aa: CASSSSARGYEQYF; CDR3nt: TGTGCCAGCAGCTCCTCGGCCAGGGGCTACGAGCAGTACTTC
d_gene: .; v_gene: TRBV6-4; j_gene: TRBJ1-1; abundance: .; CDR3aa: CASSRGSGNTEAFF; CDR3nt: TGTGCCAGCAGTCGGGGGAGTGGGAACACTGAAGCTTTCTTT
d_gene: .; v_gene: TRBV10-3; j_gene: TRBJ2-5; abundance: .; CDR3aa: CAISGQEALETQYF; CDR3nt: TGTGCCATCAGTGGCCAGGAGGCGCTGGAGACCCAGTACTTC
d_gene: .; v_gene: TRBV6-1; j_gene: TRBJ1-1; abundance: .; CDR3aa: CASMWGRTAEAFF; CDR3nt: TGTGCCAGCATGTGGGGGCGTACCGCTGAAGCTTTCTTT
d_gene: .; v_gene: TRBV5-1; j_gene: TRBJ1-5; abundance: few; CDR3aa: CASSLTSGQGNQPQHF; CDR3nt: TGCGCCAGCAGCTTGACCTCAGGGCAGGGCAATCAGCCCCAGCATTTT
d_gene: .; v_gene: TRBV19; j_gene: TRBJ1-1; abundance: .; CDR3aa: CASSIRPDQGSAFF; CDR3nt: TGTGCCAGTAGTATCCGCCCAGATCAGGGGTCAGCTTTCTTT
d_gene: TRBD1; v_gene: TRBV7-2; j_gene: TRBJ2-7; abundance: .; CDR3aa: CASSPDRDHYEQYF; CDR3nt: TGTGCCAGCAGCCCGGACAGGGACCACTACGAGCAGTACTTC
d_gene: .; v_gene: TRBV5-4; j_gene: TRBJ2-6; abundance: few; CDR3aa: CASSQAAGFSGANVLTF; CDR3nt: TGCGCCAGCAGCCAGGCCGCGGGGTTCTCTGGGGCCAACGTCCTGACTTTC
d_gene: TRBD1; v_gene: TRBV7-9; j_gene: TRBJ1-1; abundance: .; CDR3aa: CASSLTGQAGDTEAFF; CDR3nt: TGTGCCAGCAGCCTGACGGGACAGGCAGGCGACACTGAAGCTTTCTTT
d_gene: TRBD1; v_gene: TRBV18; j_gene: TRBJ2-3; abundance: .; CDR3aa: CASSPGQRTDTQYF; CDR3nt: TGTGCCAGCTCACCGGGACAGCGCACAGATACGCAGTATTTT
d_gene: .; v_gene: TRBV7-9; j_gene: TRBJ2-5; abundance: .; CDR3aa: CASSSKETQYF; CDR3nt: TGTGCCAGCAGCAGCAAAGAGACCCAGTACTTC